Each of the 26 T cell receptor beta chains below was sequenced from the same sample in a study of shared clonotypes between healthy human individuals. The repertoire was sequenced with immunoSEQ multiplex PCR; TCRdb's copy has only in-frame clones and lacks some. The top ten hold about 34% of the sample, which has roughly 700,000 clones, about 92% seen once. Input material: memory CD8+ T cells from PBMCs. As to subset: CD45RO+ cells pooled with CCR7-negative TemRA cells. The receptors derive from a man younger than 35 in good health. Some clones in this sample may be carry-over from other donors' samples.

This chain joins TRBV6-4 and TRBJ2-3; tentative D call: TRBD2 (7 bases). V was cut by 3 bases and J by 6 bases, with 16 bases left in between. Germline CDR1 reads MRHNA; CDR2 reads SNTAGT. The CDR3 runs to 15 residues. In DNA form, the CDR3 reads TGTGCCAGCAGTGAGGGAGGGACACATACGGATACGCAGTATTTT. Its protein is CASSEGGTHTDTQYF.

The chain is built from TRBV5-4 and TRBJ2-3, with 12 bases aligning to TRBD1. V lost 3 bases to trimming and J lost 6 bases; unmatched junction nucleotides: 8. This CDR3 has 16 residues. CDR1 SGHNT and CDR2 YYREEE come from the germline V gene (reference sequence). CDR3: CASSSHRDRGLDTQYF. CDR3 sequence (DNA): TGTGCCAGCAGCTCACACCGGGACAGGGGGCTGGATACGCAGTATTTT.

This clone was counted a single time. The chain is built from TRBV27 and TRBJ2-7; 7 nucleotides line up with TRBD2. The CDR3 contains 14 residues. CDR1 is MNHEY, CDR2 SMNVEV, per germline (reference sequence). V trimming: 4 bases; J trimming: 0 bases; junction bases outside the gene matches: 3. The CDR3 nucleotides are TGTGCCAGCAGTTCCGCTAGCGGCTCCTACGAGCAGTACTTC. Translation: CASSSASGSYEQYF.

CDR3 amino acids: CASSLSINSEQFF. CDR3 bases: TGTGCCAGCAGCCTAAGTATTAATAGTGAGCAGTTCTTC. The chain joins TRBV7-6 to TRBJ2-1; D gene uncertain. Germline CDR1 reads SGHVS; CDR2 reads FNYEAQ. CDR3 length: 13 amino acids. Trimming pared 5 bases from V and 9 bases from J, leaving 14 bases between.

CDR3: CAWSFSSSGEQFF. The CDR3 DNA reads TGTGCCTGGAGTTTCAGTAGCTCCGGTGAGCAGTTCTTC. The chain employs TRBV30 and TRBJ2-1; no clear D gene. The germline V and J ends were trimmed by 2 bases and 9 bases, with 14 bases remaining between them. The CDR3 consists of 13 residues. The V gene's germline CDR1 is GTSNPN and CDR2 SVGIG (reference sequence). The entire variable domain, with the rest obtained from reference TRBV30 and TRBJ2-1, is as follows: SQTIHQWPATLVQPVGSPLSLECTVEGTSNPNLYWYRQAAGRGLQLLFYSVGIGQISSEVPQNLSASRPQDRQFILSSKKLLLSDSGFYLCAWSFSSSGEQFFGPGTRLTVL.

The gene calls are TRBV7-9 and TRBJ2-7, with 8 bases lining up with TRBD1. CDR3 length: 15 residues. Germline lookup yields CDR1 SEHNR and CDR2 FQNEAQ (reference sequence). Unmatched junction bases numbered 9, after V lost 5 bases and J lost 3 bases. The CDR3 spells CASSRDRLSFYEQYF. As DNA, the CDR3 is TGTGCCAGCAGCCGGGACAGGCTCTCATTCTACGAGCAGTACTTC.

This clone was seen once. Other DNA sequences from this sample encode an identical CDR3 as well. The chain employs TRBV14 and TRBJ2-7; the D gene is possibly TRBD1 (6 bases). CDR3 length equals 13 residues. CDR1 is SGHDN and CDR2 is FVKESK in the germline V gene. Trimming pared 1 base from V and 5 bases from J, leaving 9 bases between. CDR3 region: CASSQGRGDEQYF. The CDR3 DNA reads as TGTGCCAGCAGCCAAGGCAGGGGCGACGAGCAGTACTTC.

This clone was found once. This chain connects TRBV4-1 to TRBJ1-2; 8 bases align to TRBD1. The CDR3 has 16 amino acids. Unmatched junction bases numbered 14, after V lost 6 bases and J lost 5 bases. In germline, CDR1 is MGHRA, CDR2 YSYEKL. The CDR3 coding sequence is TGCGCCAGCAGAGACTTGGACAGGGAATTTGGGTATGGCTACACCTTC. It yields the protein CASRDLDREFGYGYTF.

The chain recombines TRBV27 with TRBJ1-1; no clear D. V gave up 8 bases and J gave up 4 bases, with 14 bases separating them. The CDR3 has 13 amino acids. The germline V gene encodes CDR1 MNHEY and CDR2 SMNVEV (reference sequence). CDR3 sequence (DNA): TGTGCCAGCCTTGCACCGGGCCTCACTGAAGCTTTCTTT. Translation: CASLAPGLTEAFF.

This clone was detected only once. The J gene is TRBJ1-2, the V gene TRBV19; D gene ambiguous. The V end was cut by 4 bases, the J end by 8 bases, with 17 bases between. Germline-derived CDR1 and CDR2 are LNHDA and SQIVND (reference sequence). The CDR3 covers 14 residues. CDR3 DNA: TGTGCCAGTAGTAACCCACGGGTCTTGGGAGGCTACACCTTC. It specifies CASSNPRVLGGYTF.

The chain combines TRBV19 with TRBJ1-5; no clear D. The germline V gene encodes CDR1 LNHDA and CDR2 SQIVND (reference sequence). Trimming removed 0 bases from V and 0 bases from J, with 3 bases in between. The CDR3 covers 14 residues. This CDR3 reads CASSIDYSNQPQHF. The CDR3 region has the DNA TGTGCCAGTAGTATAGATTATAGCAATCAGCCCCAGCATTTT.

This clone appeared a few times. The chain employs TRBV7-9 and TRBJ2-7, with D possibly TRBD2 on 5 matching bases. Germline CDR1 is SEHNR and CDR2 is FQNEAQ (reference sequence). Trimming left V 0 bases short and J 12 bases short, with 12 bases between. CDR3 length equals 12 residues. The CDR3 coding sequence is TGTGCCAGCAGCTTAGCATCGGACTCTGCGTACTTC. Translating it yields CASSLASDSAYF.

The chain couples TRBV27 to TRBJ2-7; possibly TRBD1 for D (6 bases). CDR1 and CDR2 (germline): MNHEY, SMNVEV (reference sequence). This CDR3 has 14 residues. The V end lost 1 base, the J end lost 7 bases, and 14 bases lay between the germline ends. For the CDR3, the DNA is TGTGCCAGCAGTTTATGGCAGGGGCCCAGGGAGCAGTACTTC. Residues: CASSLWQGPREQYF.

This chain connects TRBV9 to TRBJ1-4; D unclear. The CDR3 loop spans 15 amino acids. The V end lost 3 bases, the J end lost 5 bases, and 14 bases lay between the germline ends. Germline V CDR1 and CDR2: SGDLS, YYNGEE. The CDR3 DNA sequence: TGTGCCAGCAGCGAAGCAGGCGATTTCAATGAAAAACTGTTTTTT. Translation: CASSEAGDFNEKLFF. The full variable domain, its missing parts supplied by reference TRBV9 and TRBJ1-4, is DSGVTQTPKHLITATGQRVTLRCSPRSGDLSVYWYQQSLDQGLQFLIQYYNGEERAKGNILERFSAQQFPDLHSELNLSSLELGDSALYFCASSEAGDFNEKLFFGSGTQLSVL.

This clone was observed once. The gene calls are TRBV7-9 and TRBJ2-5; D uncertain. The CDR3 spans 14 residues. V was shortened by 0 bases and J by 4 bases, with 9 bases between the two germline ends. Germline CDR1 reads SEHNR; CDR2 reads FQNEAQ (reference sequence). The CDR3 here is CASSLAIPGETQYF. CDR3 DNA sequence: TGTGCCAGCAGCTTAGCAATCCCGGGAGAGACCCAGTACTTC. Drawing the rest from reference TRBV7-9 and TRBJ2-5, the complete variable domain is DTGVSQNPRHKITKRGQNVTFRCDPISEHNRLYWYRQTLGQGPEFLTYFQNEAQLEKSRLLSDRFSAERPKGSFSTLEIQRTEQGDSAMYLCASSLAIPGETQYFGPGTRLLVL.

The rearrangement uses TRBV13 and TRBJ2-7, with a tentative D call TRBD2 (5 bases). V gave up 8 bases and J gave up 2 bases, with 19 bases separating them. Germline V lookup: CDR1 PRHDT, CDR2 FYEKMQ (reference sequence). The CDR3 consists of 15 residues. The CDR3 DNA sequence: TGTGCCAGCCTTGGCGCGGCACAGACTACCTACGAGCAGTACTTC. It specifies CASLGAAQTTYEQYF.

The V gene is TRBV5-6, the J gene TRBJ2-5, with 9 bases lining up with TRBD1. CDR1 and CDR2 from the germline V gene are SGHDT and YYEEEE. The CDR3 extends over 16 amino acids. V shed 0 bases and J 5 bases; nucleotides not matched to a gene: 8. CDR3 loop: CASSLATGGSVETQYF. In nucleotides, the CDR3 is TGTGCCAGCAGCTTGGCGACAGGGGGATCCGTGGAGACCCAGTACTTC.

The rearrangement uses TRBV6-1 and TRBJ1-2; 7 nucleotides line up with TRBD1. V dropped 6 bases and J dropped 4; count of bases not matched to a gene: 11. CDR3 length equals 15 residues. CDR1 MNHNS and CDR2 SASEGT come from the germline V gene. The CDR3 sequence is CASSPRTGTAYGYTF. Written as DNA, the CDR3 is TGTGCCAGCAGCCCAAGAACCGGGACAGCCTATGGCTACACCTTC.

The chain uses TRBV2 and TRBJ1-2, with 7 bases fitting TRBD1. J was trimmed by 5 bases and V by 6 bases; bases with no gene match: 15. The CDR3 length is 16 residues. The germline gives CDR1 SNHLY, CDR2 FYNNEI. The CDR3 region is CASRAPGGVAQYGYTF. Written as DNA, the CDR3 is TGTGCCAGCAGGGCACCAGGGGGGGTTGCTCAGTATGGCTACACCTTC.

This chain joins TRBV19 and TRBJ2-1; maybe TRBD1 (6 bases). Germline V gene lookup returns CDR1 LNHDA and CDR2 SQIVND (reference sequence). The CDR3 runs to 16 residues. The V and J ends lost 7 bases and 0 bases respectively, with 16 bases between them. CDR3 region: CASTRDRGSSYNEQFF. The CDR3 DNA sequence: TGTGCCAGTACCCGAGATAGGGGGAGCTCCTACAATGAGCAGTTCTTC. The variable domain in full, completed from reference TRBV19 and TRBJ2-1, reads DGGITQSPKYLFRKEGQNVTLSCEQNLNHDAMYWYRQDPGQGLRLIYYSQIVNDFQKGDIAEGYSVSREKKESFPLTVTSAQKNPTAFYLCASTRDRGSSYNEQFFGPGTRLTVL.

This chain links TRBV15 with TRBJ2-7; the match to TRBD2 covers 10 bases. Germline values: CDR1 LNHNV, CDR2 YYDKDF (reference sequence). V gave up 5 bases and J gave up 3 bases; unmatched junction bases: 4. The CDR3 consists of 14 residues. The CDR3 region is CATSQRTSGYEQYF. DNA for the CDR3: TGTGCCACCAGCCAAAGGACTAGCGGCTACGAGCAGTACTTC.

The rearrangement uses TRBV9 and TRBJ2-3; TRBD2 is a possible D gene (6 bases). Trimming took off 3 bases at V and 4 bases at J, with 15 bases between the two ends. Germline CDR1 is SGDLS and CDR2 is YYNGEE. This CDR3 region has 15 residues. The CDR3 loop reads CASSAPYWEADTQYF. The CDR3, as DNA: TGTGCCAGCAGCGCACCTTACTGGGAGGCAGATACGCAGTATTTT.

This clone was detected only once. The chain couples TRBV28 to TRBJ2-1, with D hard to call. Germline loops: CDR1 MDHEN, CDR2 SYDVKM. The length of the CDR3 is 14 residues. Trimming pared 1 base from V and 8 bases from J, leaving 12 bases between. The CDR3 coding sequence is TGTGCCAGCAGTTTATCGGGCTTTGTCGATGAGCAGTTCTTC. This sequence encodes CASSLSGFVDEQFF.

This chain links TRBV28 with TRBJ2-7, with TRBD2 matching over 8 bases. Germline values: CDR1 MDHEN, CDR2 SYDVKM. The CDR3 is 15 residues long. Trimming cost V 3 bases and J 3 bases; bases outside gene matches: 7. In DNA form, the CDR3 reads TGTGCCAGCAGTTTCCTCAGCGGGGGCGGCTACGAGCAGTACTTC. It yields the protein CASSFLSGGGYEQYF.

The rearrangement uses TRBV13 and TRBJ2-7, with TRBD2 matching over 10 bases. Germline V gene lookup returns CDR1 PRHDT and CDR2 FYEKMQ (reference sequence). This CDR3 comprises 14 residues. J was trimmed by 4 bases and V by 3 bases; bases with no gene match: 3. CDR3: CASSFSGRTYEQYF. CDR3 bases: TGTGCCAGCAGCTTTAGCGGGAGGACGTACGAGCAGTACTTC.

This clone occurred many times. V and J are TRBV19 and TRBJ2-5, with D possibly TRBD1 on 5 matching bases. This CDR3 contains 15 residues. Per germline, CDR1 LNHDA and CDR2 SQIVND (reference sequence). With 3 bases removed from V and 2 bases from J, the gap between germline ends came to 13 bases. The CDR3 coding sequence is TGTGCCAGTAGTATCGGGTATAGGGGACAAGAGACCCAGTACTTC. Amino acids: CASSIGYRGQETQYF.